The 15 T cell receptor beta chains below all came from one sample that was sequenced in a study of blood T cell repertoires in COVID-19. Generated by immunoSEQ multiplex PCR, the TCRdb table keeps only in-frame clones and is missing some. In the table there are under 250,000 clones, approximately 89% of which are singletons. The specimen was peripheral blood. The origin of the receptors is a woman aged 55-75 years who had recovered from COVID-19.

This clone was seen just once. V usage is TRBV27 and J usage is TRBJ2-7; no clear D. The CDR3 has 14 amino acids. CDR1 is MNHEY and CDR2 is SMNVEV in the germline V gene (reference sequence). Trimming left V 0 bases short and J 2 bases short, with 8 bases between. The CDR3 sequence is CASSLSWQTYEQYF. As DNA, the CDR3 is TGTGCCAGCAGTTTATCTTGGCAGACCTACGAGCAGTACTTC.

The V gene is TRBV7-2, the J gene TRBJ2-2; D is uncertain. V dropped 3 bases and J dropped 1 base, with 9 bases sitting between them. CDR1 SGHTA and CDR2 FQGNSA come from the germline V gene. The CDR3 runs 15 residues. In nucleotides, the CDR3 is TGTGCCAGCAGCTTGAACGCAGGGAACACCGGGGAGCTGTTTTTT. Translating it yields CASSLNAGNTGELFF.

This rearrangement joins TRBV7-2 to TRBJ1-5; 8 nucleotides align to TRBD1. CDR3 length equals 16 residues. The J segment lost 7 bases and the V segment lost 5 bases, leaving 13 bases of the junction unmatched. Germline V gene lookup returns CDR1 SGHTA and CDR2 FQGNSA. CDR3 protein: CASSVAGTGGTQPQHF. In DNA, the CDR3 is TGTGCCAGCAGCGTTGCCGGGACAGGTGGAACCCAGCCCCAGCATTTT.

CDR3 protein: CSASFPEGEQYF. As DNA, the CDR3 is TGCAGTGCTAGTTTTCCGGAGGGCGAGCAGTACTTC. This chain joins TRBV20-1 and TRBJ2-7; D is perhaps TRBD2 (6 bases). V was cut by 3 bases and J by 6 bases, with 12 bases left in between. Germline V gene lookup returns CDR1 DFQATT and CDR2 SNEGSKA (reference sequence). The CDR3 length is 12 residues.

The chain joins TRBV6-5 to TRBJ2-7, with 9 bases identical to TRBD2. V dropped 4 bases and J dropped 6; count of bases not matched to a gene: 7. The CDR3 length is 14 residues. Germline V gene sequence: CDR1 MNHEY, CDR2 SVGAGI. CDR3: CASSSPGLAAEQYF. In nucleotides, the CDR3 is TGTGCCAGCAGTTCACCGGGACTAGCTGCCGAGCAGTACTTC.

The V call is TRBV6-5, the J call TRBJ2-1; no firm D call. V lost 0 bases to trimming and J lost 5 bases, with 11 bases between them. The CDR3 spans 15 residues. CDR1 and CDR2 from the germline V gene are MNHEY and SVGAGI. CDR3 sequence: CASSYSKFGHNEQFF. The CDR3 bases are TGTGCCAGCAGTTACTCGAAATTTGGCCACAATGAGCAGTTCTTC.

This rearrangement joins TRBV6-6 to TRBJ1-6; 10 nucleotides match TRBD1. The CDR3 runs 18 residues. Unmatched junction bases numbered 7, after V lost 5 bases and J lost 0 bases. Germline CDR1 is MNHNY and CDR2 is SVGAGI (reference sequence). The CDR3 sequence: CASSRATGGSSYNSPLHF. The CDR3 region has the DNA TGTGCCAGCAGTCGGGCGACAGGGGGCAGCTCCTATAATTCACCCCTCCACTTT.

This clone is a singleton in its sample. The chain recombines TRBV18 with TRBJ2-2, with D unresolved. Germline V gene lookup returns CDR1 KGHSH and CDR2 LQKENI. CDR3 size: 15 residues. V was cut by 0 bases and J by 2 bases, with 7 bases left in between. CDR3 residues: CASSPPRPNTGELFF. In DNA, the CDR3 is TGTGCCAGCTCACCACCGCGGCCCAACACCGGGGAGCTGTTTTTT.

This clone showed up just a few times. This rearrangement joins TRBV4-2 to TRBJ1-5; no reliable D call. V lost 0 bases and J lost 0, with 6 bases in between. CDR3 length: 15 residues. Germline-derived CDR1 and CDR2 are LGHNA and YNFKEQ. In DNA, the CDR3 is TGTGCCAGCAGCCAAGATGCAGATAGCAATCAGCCCCAGCATTTT. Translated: CASSQDADSNQPQHF.

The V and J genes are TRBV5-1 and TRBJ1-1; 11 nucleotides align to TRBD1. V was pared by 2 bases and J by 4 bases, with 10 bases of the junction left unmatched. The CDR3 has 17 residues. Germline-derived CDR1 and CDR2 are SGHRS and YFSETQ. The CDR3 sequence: CASSFSGTGGIATEAFF. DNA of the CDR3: TGCGCCAGCAGCTTTTCCGGGACAGGGGGAATAGCCACTGAAGCTTTCTTT. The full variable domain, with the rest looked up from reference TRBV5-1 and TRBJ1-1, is KAGVTQTPRYLIKTRGQQVTLSCSPISGHRSVSWYQQTPGQGLQFLFEYFSETQRNKGNFPGRFSGRQFSNSRSEMNVSTLELGDSALYLCASSFSGTGGIATEAFFGQGTRLTVV.

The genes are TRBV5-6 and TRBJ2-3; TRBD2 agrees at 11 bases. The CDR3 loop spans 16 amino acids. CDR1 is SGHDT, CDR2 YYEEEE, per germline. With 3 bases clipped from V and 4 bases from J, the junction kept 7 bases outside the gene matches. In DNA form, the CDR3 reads TGTGCCAGCAGCTGGGGGACTAGCGGTTTCGCAGATACGCAGTATTTT. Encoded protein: CASSWGTSGFADTQYF.

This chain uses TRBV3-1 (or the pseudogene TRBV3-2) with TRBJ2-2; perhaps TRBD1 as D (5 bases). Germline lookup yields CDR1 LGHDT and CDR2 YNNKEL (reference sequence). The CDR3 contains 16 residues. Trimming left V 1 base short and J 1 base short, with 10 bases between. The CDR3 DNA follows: TGTGCCAGCAGCCAAGGGGAAGGGGAGAACACCGGGGAGCTGTTTTTT. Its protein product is CASSQGEGENTGELFF.

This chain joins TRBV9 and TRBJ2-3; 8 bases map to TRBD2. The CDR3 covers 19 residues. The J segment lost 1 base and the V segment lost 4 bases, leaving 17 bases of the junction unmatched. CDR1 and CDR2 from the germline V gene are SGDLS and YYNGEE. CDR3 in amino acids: CASSPPQRGLYSGTDTQYF. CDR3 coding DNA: TGTGCCAGCAGCCCCCCCCAGCGGGGGCTATACTCGGGCACAGATACGCAGTATTTT.

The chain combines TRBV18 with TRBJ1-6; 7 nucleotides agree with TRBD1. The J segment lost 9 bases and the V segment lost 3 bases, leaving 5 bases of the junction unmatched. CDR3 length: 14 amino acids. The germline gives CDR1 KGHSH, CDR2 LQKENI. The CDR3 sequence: CASSPGTVSSPLHF. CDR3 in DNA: TGTGCCAGCTCACCCGGGACAGTGTCTTCACCCCTCCACTTT.

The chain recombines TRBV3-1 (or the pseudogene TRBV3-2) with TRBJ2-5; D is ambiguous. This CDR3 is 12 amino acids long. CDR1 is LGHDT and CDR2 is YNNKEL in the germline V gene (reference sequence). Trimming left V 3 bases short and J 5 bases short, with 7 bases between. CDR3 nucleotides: TGTGCCAGCAGCCAGCCGGTGGAGACCCAGTACTTC. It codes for CASSQPVETQYF.